This T cell receptor (beta chain) was sequenced in a study of blood T cell repertoires in COVID-19. About the study: Sample material is recorded as cDNA or gDNA derived from T cells, B-cell-depleted T cells, or PBMCs.

The assay was immunoSEQ multiplex PCR, and TCRdb's table has in-frame clones only and misses some. The table shows 16,000 or so clones, with 85% to 90% occurring only once. The TCR comes from a human donor in a cohort sampled during active COVID-19. The sequencing sample was made of peripheral blood.

CDR3 sequence (DNA): TGCGCCAGCAGCCAGGGACAGGCCTACGAGCAGTACTTC. Translating gives CASSQGQAYEQYF. The V gene is TRBV4-3, the J gene TRBJ2-7; TRBD1 aligns across 8 bases. Germline CDR1 and CDR2: LGHNA and YSLEER. V trimming: 3 bases; J trimming: 2 bases; junction bases outside the gene matches: 0. The CDR3 has 13 residues.